These 9 T cell receptor beta chains originate from one sample sequenced in a study of T cells in Graves' hyperthyroidism and ophthalmopathy. RNA transcripts provided the source from which TCR beta CDR3 regions were amplified. First-round RT-PCR of the TCR CDR3 relied on the HTBI primer set. TCRdb passed the multiplex PCR reads through MiXCR, listing each CDR3 protein once. The sample yields around 610,000 distinct CDR3 sequences, roughly 14% seen once. The sequenced sample consisted of blood. These receptors were obtained from a woman aged 40 to 50 with Graves' ophthalmopathy.

This clonotype appeared many times. The chain recombines TRBV6-2 or TRBV6-3 with TRBJ2-7; 8 bases fit TRBD1. Germline CDR1 MNHEY, CDR2 SVGEGT. After removal of 5 bases from V and 7 bases from J, the junction contained 10 bases not matched to a gene. CDR3 length: 14 residues. CDR3 protein: CASSKAGTGREQYF. The CDR3, as DNA: TGTGCCAGCAGTAAAGCAGGGACAGGTCGTGAGCAGTACTTC.

A few counts support this clonotype. V gene TRBV12-3 or TRBV12-4 combines with J gene TRBJ2-5, with TRBD2 identical over 8 bases. This CDR3 region has 14 residues. The V segment lost 5 bases and the J segment 7 bases; nucleotides outside the gene matches: 9. The CDR3 DNA is TGTGCCAGCAGTCCCTCGGGAGGGTCGGTGACCCAGTACTTC. This encodes CASSPSGGSVTQYF.

Only a few counts were recorded for this clonotype. A junction end diverges from the germline sequence, so it may reflect a read error. This chain connects TRBV18 to TRBJ2-7, with TRBD2 as a possible D gene (6 bases). Germline V gives CDR1 KGHSH, CDR2 LQKENI. The CDR3 sequence is 14 residues long. The CDR3 here is CASSPPGSGYGQYF. In nucleotides, the CDR3 is TGTGCCAGCTCACCACCGGGTAGCGGCTACGGGCAGTACTTC.

This clonotype was counted many times. The chain recombines TRBV5-1 with TRBJ2-5; 9 bases fit TRBD1. The CDR3 length is 15 residues. The V segment lost 7 bases and the J segment 4 bases; nucleotides outside the gene matches: 11. CDR1 SGHRS and CDR2 YFSETQ come from the germline V gene. The DNA for the CDR3 is TGCGCCAGCGGGGCCCAGACAGGGGGGATAGAGACCCAGTACTTC. Encoded protein: CASGAQTGGIETQYF.

The rearrangement uses TRBV12-3 or TRBV12-4 and TRBJ2-7; D is uncertain. The V end was cut by 6 bases, the J end by 3 bases, with 12 bases between. The CDR3 sequence is 13 residues long. The CDR3 is CASSPRLNYEQYF. The CDR3 DNA reads as TGTGCCAGCAGCCCTAGACTGAACTACGAGCAGTACTTC.

The rearrangement joins TRBV28 to TRBJ2-7, with 7 positions matching TRBD1. The CDR3 length is 13 residues. V dropped 8 bases and J dropped 3; count of bases not matched to a gene: 7. The V gene's germline CDR1 is MDHEN and CDR2 SYDVKM. The CDR3 bases are TGTGCCAGCTCCACAGGGGACCGCTACGAGCAGTACTTC. Translating it yields CASSTGDRYEQYF.

Many counts were recorded for this clonotype. The V and J genes are TRBV4-2 and TRBJ1-5; D perhaps matches TRBD1 (5 bases). CDR3 size: 17 residues. Germline lookup yields CDR1 LGHNA and CDR2 YNFKEQ. With 1 base removed from V and 2 bases from J, the gap between germline ends came to 15 bases. This CDR3 is CASSQGWGEGGNQPQHF. Written as DNA, the CDR3 is TGTGCCAGCAGCCAAGGTTGGGGAGAAGGGGGCAATCAGCCCCAGCATTTT.

This clonotype was counted a few times. The V gene is TRBV5-1, the J gene TRBJ2-7, with a weak D call TRBD1 (5 bases). The V end was cut by 2 bases, the J end by 2 bases, with 8 bases between. The CDR3 totals 13 residues. Germline-derived CDR1 and CDR2 are SGHRS and YFSETQ. The CDR3 sequence: CASSFRDPYEQYF. In nucleotides, the CDR3 is TGCGCCAGCAGCTTCAGGGATCCCTACGAGCAGTACTTC.

This clonotype has a count of ten or more. The chain is built from TRBV2 and TRBJ2-5; D is unresolved. Germline V CDR1 and CDR2: SNHLY, FYNNEI. The V end lost 6 bases, the J end lost 5 bases, and 16 bases lay between the germline ends. CDR3 length: 14 amino acids. CDR3 sequence reads: CASRPTSTEETQYF. CDR3 coding DNA: TGTGCCAGCAGGCCGACTTCGACGGAGGAGACCCAGTACTTC.